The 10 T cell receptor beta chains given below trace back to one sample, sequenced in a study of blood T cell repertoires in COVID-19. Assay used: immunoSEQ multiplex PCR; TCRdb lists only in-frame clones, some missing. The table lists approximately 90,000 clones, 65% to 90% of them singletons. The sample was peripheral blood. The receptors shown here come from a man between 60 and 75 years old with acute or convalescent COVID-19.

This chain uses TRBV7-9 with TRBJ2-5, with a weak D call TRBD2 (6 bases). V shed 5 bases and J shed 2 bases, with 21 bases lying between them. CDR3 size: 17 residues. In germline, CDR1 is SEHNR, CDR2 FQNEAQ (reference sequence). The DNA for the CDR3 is TGTGCCAGCAGCCCCTACCGTGGGGGTGGAGGGCAAGAGACCCAGTACTTC. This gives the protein CASSPYRGGGGQETQYF.

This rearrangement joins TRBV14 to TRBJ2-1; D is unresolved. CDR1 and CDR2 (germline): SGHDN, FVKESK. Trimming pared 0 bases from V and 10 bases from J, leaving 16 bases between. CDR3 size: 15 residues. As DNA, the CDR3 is TGTGCCAGCAGCCAAGATCTTACGAGGCATCACGAGCAGTTCTTC. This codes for CASSQDLTRHHEQFF.

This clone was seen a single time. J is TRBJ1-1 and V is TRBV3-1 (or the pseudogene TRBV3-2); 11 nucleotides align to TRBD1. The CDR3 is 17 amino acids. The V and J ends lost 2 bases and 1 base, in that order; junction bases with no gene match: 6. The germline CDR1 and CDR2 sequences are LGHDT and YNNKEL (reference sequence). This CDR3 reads CASSQPAGTGGNTEAFF. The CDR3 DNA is TGTGCCAGCAGCCAACCAGCCGGGACAGGGGGGAACACTGAAGCTTTCTTT.

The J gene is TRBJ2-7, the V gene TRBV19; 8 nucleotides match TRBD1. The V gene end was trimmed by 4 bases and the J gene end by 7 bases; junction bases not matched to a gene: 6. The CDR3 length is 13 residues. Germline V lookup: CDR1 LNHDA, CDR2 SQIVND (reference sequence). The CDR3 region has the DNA TGTGCCAGTAGTACGGGACAGGCGGGGGAGCAGTACTTC. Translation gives CASSTGQAGEQYF.

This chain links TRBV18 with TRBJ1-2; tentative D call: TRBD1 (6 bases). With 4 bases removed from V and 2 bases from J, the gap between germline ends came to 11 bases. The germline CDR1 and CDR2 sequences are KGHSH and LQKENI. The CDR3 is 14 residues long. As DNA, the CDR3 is TGTGCCAGCTCACGCCGCGGACAGAACTATGGCTACACCTTC. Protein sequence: CASSRRGQNYGYTF.

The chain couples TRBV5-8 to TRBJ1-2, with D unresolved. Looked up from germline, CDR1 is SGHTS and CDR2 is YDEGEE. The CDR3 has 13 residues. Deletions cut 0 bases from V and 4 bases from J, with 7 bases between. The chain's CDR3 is CASSLEHIYGYTF. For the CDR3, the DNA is TGTGCCAGCAGCTTGGAACATATCTATGGCTACACCTTC.

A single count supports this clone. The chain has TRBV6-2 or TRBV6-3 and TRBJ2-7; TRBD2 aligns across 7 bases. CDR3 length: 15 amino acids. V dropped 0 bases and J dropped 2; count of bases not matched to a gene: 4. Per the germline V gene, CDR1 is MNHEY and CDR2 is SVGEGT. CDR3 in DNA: TGTGCCAGCAGTTACTCCTTGCGGGAGACCTACGAGCAGTACTTC. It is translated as CASSYSLRETYEQYF.

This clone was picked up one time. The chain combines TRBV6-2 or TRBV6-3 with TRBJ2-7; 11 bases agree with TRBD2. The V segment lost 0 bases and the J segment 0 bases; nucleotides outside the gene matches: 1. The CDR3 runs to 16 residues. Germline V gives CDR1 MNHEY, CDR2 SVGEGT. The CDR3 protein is CASSYSGTSGSYEQYF. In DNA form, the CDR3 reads TGTGCCAGCAGTTACTCCGGGACTAGCGGCTCCTACGAGCAGTACTTC.

The CDR3 spells CASSLEGVPNYGYTF. CDR3 nucleotide sequence: TGCGCCAGCAGCTTGGAAGGGGTTCCTAACTATGGCTACACCTTC. The chain links TRBV5-1 to TRBJ1-2, with D maybe TRBD1 (5 bases). CDR3 size: 15 residues. V lost 0 bases and J lost 0, with 9 bases in between. Per germline, CDR1 SGHRS and CDR2 YFSETQ.

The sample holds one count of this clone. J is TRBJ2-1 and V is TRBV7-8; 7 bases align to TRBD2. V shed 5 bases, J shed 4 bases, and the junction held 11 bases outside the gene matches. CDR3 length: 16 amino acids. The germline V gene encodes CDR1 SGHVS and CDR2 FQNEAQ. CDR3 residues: CASSQRSTSSYNEQFF. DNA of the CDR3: TGTGCCAGCAGCCAGAGGTCGACTAGCTCTTACAATGAGCAGTTCTTC. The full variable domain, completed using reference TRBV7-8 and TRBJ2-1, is GAGVSQSPRYKVAKRGQDVALRCDPISGHVSLFWYQQALGQGPEFLTYFQNEAQLDKSGLPSDRFFAERPEGSVSTLKIQRTQQEDSAVYLCASSQRSTSSYNEQFFGPGTRLTVL.